This TCR beta chain was obtained from a study of memory CD4+ T cells and cytomegalovirus serostatus. Across the whole study: This sample comes from healthy Belgian adults, several CMV seropositive, roughly 22 seronegative. General observations from the study: Each of approximately 63 CMV-associated TCRbeta sequences occurred in one to five individuals.

Here immunoSEQ multiplex PCR was the method, and the copy in TCRdb shows in-frame clones only, minus some. Of tens of thousands of clones in the sample, about four fifths were seen once. A note on this clone: Its antigen is undetermined.

CDR1 and CDR2 (germline): SGHVS, FQNEAQ. V was shortened by 1 base and J by 9 bases, with 7 bases between the two germline ends. The CDR3 spans 13 residues. Single viable CD3+CD4+CD8-CD45RO+ cells were sorted as the memory CD4+ T cells. The source material was memory CD4+ T cells from blood. The source of this sequence is an adult in good health and CMV-seronegative. The genes are TRBV7-8 and TRBJ1-6; D is ambiguous. This chain's CDR3 is CASSLDMGSPLHF. Here the CDR3 DNA reads TGTGCCAGCAGCTTAGACATGGGTTCACCCCTCCACTTT.